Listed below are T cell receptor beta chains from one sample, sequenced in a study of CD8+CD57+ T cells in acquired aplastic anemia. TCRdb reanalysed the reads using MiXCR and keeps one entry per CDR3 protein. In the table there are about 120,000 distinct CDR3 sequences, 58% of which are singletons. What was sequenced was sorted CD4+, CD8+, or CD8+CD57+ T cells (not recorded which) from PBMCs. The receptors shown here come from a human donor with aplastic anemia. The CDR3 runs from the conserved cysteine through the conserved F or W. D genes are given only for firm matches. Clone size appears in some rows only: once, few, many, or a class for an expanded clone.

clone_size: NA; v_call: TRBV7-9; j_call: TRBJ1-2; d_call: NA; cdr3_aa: CASSSQMGYGYTF; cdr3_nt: TGTGCCAGCAGTTCCCAGATGGGCTATGGCTACACCTTC
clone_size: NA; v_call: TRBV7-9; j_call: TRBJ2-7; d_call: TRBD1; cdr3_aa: CASSSTTGGHEQYF; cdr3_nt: TGTGCCAGCAGCTCAACAACAGGGGGGCACGAGCAGTACTTC
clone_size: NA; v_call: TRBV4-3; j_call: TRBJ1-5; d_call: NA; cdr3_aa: CASSQDWGGPGNQPQHF; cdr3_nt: TGCGCCAGCAGCCAAGATTGGGGGGGTCCGGGCAATCAGCCCCAGCATTTT
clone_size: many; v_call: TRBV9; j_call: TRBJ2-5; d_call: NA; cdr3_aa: CASSVEATQETQYF; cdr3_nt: TGTGCCAGCAGCGTAGAGGCCACCCAAGAGACCCAGTACTTC
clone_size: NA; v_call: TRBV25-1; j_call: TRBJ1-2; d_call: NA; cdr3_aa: CASRRGNGYTF; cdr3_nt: TGTGCCAGCAGGAGGGGAAATGGCTACACCTTC
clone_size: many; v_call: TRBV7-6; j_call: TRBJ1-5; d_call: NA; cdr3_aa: CASSLVPPGGNQPQHF; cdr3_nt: TGTGCCAGCAGCTTAGTGCCCCCGGGTGGCAATCAGCCCCAGCATTTT
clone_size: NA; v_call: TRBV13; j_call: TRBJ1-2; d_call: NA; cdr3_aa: CASSLGGTPEARGYTF; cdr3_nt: TGTGCCAGCAGCTTAGGTGGGACCCCAGAGGCCCGTGGCTACACCTTC
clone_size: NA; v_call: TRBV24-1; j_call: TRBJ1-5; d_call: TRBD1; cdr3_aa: CATSEPQGIQPQHF; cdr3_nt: TGTGCCACCAGTGAACCACAGGGGATTCAGCCCCAGCATTTT
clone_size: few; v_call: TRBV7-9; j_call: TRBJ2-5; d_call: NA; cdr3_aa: CASLDPYQETQYF; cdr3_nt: TGTGCCAGCTTAGATCCGTACCAAGAGACCCAGTACTTC
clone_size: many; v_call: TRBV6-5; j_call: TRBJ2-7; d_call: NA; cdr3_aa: CASSSNDGQYF; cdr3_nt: TGTGCCAGCAGTTCGAACGACGGGCAGTACTTC
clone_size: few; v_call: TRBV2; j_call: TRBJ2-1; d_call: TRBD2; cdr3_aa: CASRPFPTASGYNEQFF; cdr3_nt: TGTGCCAGCCGACCCTTCCCGACGGCTAGCGGTTACAATGAGCAGTTCTTC
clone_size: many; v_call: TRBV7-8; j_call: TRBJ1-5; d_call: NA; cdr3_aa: CASSPGRVGNQPQHF; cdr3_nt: TGTGCCAGCAGCCCCGGCAGGGTAGGCAATCAGCCCCAGCATTTT
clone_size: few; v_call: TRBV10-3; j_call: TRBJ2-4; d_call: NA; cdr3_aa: CAISGGAKNIQYF; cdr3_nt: TGTGCCATCAGTGGCGGAGCCAAAAACATTCAGTACTTC
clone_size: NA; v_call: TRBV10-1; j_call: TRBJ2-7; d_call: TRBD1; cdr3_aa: CASSRTGSSYEQYF; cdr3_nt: TGCGCCAGCAGTCGGACAGGTAGTTCCTACGAGCAGTACTTC
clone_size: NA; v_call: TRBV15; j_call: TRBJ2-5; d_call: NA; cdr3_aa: CATARAFQETQYF; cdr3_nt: TGTGCCACCGCTCGGGCTTTCCAAGAGACCCAGTACTTC
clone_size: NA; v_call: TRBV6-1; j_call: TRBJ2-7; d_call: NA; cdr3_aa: CASSRTSTPYEQYF; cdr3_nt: TGTGCCAGCAGCCGAACGTCGACCCCCTACGAGCAGTACTTC
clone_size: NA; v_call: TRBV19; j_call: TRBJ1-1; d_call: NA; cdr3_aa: CASSYAGMNTEAFF; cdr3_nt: TGTGCCAGTAGTTATGCCGGTATGAACACTGAAGCTTTCTTT
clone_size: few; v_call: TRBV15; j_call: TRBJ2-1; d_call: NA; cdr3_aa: CATSRAQVGDEQFF; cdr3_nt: TGTGCCACCAGCAGAGCCCAAGTTGGGGATGAGCAGTTCTTC
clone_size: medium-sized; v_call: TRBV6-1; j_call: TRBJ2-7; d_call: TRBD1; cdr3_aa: CASMDWGQDRAYEQYF; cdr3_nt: TGTGCCAGCATGGATTGGGGGCAAGACAGGGCGTACGAGCAGTACTTC
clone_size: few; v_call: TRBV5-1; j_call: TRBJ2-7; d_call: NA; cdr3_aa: CASSLGQGSYEQYF; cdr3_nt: TGCGCCAGCAGCTTGGGGCAGGGATCCTACGAGCAGTACTTC
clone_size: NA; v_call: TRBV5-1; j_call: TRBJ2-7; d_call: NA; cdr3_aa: CASSPGTNNYEQYF; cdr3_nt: TGCGCCAGCAGCCCGGGGACCAACAACTACGAGCAGTACTTC
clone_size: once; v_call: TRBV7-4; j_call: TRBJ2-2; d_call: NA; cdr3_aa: CATADTGELFF; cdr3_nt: TGTGCCACCGCGGACACCGGGGAGCTGTTTTTT
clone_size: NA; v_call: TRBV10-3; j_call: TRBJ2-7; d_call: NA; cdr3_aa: CAISVSGNPYEQYF; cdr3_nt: TGTGCCATCAGCGTTTCAGGGAATCCCTACGAGCAGTACTTC
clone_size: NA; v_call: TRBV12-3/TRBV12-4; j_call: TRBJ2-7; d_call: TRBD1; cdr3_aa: CASRTGTGPFEQYF; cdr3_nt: TGTGCCAGCAGAACCGGGACAGGGCCTTTCGAGCAGTACTTC
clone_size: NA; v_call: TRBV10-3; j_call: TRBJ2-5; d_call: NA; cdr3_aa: CAISEGQQETQYF; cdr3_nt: TGTGCCATCAGTGAGGGACAGCAAGAGACCCAGTACTTC
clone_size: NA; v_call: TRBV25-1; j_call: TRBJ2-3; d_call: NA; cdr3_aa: CASSAYTDTQYF; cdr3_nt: TGTGCCAGCAGTGCTTACACAGATACGCAGTATTTT
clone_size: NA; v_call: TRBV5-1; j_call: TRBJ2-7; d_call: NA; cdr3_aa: CASSFRVGQPQQYF; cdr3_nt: TGCGCCAGCAGCTTTCGGGTCGGTCAGCCCCAGCAGTACTTC
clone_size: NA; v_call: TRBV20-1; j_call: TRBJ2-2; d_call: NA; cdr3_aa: CSARPRTGLTGELFF; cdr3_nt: TGCAGTGCTAGACCCAGGACTGGCCTCACCGGGGAGCTGTTTTTT
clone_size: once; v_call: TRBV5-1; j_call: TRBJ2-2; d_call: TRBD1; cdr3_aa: CASSLTGGMSTGELFF; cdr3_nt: TGCGCCAGCAGCCTCACAGGGGGCATGAGCACCGGGGAGCTGTTTTTT
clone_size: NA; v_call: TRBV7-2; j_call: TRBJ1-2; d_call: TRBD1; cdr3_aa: CASSSGQGYGYTF; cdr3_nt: TGTGCCAGCAGCTCGGGACAGGGGTATGGCTACACCTTC
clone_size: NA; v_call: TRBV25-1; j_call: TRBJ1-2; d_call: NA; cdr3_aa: CASAGAGSNYGYTF; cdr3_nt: TGTGCCAGCGCCGGAGCAGGGTCTAACTATGGCTACACCTTC
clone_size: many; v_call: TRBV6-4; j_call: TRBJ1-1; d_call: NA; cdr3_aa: CASSDWADGGPNTEAFF; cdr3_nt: TGTGCCAGCAGTGACTGGGCGGACGGAGGGCCGAACACTGAAGCTTTCTTT
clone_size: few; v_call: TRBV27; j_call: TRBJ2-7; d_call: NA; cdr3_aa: CASSSRNQSTEQYF; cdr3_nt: TGTGCCAGCAGTTCCCGGAACCAGTCTACGGAGCAGTACTTC
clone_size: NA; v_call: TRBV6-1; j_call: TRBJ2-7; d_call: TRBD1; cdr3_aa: CASSQGQGFFYEQYF; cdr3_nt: TGTGCCAGCAGTCAAGGACAGGGGTTTTTCTACGAGCAGTACTTC
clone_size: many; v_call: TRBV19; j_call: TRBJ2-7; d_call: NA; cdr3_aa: CASSYPGLGDEQYF; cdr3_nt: TGTGCCAGTAGTTATCCAGGCCTCGGCGACGAGCAGTACTTC
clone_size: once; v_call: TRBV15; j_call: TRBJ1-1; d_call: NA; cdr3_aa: CATSYGQNTEAFF; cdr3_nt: TGTGCCACCAGCTACGGACAGAACACTGAAGCTTTCTTT
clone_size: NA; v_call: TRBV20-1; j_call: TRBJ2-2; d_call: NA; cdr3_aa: CSAISLDTGELFF; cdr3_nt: TGCAGTGCTATTAGTCTAGACACTGGGGAGCTGTTTTTT
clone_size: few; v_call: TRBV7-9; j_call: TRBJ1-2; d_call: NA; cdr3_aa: CASSSGRSYTF; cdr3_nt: TGTGCCAGCAGCTCGGGTAGGAGCTACACCTTC
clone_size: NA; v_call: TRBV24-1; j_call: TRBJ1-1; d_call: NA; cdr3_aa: CATSGGGGTEAFF; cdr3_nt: TGTGCCACCAGTGGGGGGGGAGGAACTGAAGCTTTCTTT
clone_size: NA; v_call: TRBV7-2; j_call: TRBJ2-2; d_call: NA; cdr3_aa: CASSFDGSVTGELFF; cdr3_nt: TGTGCCAGCAGCTTCGACGGGAGTGTCACCGGGGAGCTGTTTTTT
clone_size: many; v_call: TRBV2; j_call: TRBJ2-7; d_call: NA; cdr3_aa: CASSFTGEQYF; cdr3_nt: TGTGCCAGCAGCTTCACCGGGGAGCAGTACTTC
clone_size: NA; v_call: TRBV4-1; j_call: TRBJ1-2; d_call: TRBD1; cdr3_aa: CASSQGPTGGWNYGYTF; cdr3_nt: TGCGCCAGCAGCCAAGGACCGACAGGGGGCTGGAACTATGGCTACACCTTC
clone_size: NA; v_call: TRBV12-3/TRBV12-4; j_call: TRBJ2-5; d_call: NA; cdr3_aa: CASSPPGTQYF; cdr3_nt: TGTGCCAGCAGTCCACCAGGGACCCAGTACTTC
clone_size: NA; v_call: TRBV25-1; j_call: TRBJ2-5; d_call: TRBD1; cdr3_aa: CASSDSGTGYQETQYF; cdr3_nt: TGTGCCAGCAGTGATTCCGGGACAGGGTACCAAGAGACCCAGTACTTC
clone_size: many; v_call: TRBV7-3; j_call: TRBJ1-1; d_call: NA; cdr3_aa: CASSFPGNTEAFF; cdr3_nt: TGTGCCAGCAGCTTCCCAGGGAACACTGAAGCTTTCTTT
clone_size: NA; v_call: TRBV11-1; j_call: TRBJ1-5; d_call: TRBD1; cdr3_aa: CASSFGTGMGNQPQHF; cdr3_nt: TGTGCCAGCAGCTTCGGGACAGGGATGGGCAATCAGCCCCAGCATTTT
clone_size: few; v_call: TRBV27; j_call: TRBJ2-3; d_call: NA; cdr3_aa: CASSFRLSDTQYF; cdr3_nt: TGTGCCAGCAGTTTCCGATTGTCAGATACGCAGTATTTT
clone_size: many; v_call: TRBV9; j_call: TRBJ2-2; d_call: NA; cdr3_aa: CASSVEGGVVFGELFF; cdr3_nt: TGTGCCAGCAGCGTAGAAGGCGGGGTAGTGTTCGGGGAGCTGTTTTTT
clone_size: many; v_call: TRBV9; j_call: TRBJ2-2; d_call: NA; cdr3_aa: CASSPDYTGELFF; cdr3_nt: TGTGCCAGCAGCCCCGATTACACCGGGGAGCTGTTTTTT
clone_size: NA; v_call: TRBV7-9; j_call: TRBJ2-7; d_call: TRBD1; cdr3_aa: CASSPDRGLVYEQYF; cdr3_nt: TGTGCCAGCAGCCCGGACAGGGGGCTCGTCTACGAGCAGTACTTC